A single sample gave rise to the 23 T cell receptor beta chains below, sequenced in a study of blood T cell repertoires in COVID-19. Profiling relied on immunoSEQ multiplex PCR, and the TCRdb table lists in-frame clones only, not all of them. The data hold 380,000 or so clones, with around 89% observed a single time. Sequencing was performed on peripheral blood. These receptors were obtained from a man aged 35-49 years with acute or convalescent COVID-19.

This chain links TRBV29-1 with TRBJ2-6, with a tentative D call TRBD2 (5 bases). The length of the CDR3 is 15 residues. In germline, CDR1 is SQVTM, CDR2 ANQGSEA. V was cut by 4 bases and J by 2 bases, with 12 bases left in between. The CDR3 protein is CSVVLPRAGANVLTF. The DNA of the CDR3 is TGCAGCGTTGTCCTCCCGCGGGCTGGGGCCAACGTCCTGACTTTC.

Here the CDR3 reads CASSLGGQGSGNTIYF. Written as DNA, the CDR3 is TGCGCCAGCAGCTTGGGGGGACAGGGCTCTGGAAACACCATATATTTT. J is TRBJ1-3 and V is TRBV5-1, with TRBD1 matching 9 bases. Germline V CDR1 and CDR2: SGHRS, YFSETQ. J gave up 0 bases and V 0 bases, and 1 base lay outside the gene matches. The CDR3 contains 16 residues.

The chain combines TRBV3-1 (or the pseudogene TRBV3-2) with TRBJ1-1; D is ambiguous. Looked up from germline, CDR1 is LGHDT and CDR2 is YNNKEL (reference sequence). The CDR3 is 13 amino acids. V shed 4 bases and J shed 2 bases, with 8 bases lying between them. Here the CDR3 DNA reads TGTGCCAGCAGCCCCCAGGTAAACACTGAAGCTTTCTTT. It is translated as CASSPQVNTEAFF.

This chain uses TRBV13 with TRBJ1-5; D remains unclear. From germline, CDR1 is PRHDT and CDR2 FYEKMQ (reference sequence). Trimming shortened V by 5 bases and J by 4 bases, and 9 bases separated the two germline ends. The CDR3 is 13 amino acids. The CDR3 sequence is CASSVGRNQPQHF. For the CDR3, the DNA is TGTGCCAGCAGCGTGGGGAGAAATCAGCCCCAGCATTTT.

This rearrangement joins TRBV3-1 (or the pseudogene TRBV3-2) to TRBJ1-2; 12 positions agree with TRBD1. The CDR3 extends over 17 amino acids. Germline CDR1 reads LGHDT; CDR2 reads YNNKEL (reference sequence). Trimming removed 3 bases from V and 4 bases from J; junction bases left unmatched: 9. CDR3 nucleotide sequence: TGTGCCAGCAGCCACTGGGGACAGGGGGCTGGAGGCTATGGCTACACCTTC. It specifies CASSHWGQGAGGYGYTF.

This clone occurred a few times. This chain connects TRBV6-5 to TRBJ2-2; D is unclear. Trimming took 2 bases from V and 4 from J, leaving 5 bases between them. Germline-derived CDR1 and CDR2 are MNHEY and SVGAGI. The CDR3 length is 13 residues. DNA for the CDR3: TGTGCCAGCAGTTACCGAGTCACCGGGGAGCTGTTTTTT. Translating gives CASSYRVTGELFF.

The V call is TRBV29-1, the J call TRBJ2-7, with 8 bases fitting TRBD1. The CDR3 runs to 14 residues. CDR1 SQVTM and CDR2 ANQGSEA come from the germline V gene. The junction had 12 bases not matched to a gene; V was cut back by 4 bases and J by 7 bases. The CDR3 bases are TGCAGCGTTGGGGCTAGACAGGGGACGGGGGAGCAGTACTTC. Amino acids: CSVGARQGTGEQYF.

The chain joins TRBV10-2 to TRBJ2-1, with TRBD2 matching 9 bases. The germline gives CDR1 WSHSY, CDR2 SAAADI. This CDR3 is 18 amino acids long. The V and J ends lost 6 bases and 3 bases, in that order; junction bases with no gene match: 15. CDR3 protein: CASRGLPVAGDSYNEQFF. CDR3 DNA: TGCGCCAGCAGGGGACTGCCTGTAGCGGGAGATAGCTACAATGAGCAGTTCTTC.

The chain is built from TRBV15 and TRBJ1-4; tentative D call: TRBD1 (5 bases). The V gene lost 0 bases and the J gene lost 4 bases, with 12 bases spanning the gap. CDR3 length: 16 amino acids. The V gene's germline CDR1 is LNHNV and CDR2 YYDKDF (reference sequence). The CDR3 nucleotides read TGTGCCACCAGCAGAGAGGCGACAGATGATAATGAAAAACTGTTTTTT. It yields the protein CATSREATDDNEKLFF.

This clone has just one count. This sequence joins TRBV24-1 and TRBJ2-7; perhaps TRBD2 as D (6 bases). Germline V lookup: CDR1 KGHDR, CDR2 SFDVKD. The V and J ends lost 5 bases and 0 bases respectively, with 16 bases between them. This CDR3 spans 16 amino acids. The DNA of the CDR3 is TGTGCCACCAGTGCTTCCGGGGGAGATAGCTCCTACGAGCAGTACTTC. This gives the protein CATSASGGDSSYEQYF.

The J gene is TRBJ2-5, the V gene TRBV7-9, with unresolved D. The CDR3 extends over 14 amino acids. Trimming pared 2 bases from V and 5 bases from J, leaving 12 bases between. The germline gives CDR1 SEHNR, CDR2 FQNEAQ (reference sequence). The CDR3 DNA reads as TGTGCCAGCAGCTTAATGACATCAGTGGAGACCCAGTACTTC. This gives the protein CASSLMTSVETQYF.

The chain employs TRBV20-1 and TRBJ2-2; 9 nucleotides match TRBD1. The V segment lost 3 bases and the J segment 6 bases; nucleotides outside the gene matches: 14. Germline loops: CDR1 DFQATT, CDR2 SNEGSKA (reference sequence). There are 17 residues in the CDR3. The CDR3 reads CSASQTEGTGRPGELFF. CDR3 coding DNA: TGCAGTGCTAGTCAAACGGAGGGGACAGGGCGACCCGGGGAGCTGTTTTTT.

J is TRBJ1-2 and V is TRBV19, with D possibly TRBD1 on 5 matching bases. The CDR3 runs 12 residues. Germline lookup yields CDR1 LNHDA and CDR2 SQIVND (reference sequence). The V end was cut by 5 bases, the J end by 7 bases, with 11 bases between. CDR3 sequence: CASSPQGTGYTF. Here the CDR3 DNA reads TGTGCCAGTAGTCCCCAGGGTACTGGCTACACCTTC.

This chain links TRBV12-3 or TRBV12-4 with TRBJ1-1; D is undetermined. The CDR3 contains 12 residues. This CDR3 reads CATRREGTEAFF. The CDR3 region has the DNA TGTGCTACGCGGAGGGAGGGCACTGAAGCTTTCTTT.

The CDR3 DNA is TGCGCCAGCAGAACCCGGGCGGGGGACGATAACTATGGCTACACCTTC. Translation gives CASRTRAGDDNYGYTF. V is TRBV4-1 and J is TRBJ1-2; possibly TRBD1 for D (5 bases). V was pared by 6 bases and J by 1 base, with 18 bases between. The CDR3 sequence is 16 residues long. The germline V gene encodes CDR1 MGHRA and CDR2 YSYEKL.

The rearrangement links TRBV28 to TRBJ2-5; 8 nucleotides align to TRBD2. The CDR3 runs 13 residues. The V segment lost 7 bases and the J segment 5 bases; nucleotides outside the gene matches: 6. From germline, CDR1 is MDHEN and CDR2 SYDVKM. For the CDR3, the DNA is TGTGCCAGCATGGGACTAGGGACGGAGACCCAGTACTTC. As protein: CASMGLGTETQYF.

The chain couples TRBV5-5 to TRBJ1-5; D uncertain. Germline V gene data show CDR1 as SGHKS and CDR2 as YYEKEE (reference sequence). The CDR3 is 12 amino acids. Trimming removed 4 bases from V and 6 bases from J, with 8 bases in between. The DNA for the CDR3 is TGTGCCAGCAGCCACCCCGGTCAGCCCCAGCATTTT. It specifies CASSHPGQPQHF. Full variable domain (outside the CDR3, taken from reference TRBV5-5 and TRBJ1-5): DAGVTQSPTHLIKTRGQQVTLRCSPISGHKSVSWYQQVLGQGPQFIFQYYEKEERGRGNFPDRFSARQFPNYSSELNVNALLLGDSALYLCASSHPGQPQHFGDGTRLSIL.

The CDR3: CASSLREGGTEAFF. CDR3 nucleotides: TGTGCCAGCAGCTTACGGGAGGGGGGCACTGAAGCTTTCTTT. The chain couples TRBV7-2 to TRBJ1-1, with D perhaps matching TRBD1 (6 bases). Germline assignment: CDR1 SGHTA and CDR2 FQGNSA. The CDR3 runs 14 residues. Deletions cut 2 bases from V and 4 bases from J, with 11 bases between.

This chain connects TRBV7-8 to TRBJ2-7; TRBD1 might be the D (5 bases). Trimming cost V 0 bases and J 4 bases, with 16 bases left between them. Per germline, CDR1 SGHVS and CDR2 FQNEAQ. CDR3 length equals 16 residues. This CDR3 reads CASSLALGQGGYEQYF. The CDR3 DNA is TGTGCCAGCAGCTTAGCCCTGGGGCAGGGTGGATACGAGCAGTACTTC.

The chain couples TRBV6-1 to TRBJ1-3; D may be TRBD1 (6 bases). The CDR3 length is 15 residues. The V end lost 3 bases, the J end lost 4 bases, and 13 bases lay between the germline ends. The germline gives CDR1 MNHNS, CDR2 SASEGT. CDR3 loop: CASSDPGTRGNTIYF. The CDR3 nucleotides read TGTGCCAGCAGTGATCCCGGGACAAGGGGAAACACCATATATTTT.

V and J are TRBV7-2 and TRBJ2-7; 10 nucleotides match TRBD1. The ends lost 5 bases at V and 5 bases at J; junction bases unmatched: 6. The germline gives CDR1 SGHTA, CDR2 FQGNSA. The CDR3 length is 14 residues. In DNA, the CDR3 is TGTGCCAGCAGCAAGACAGGGGGCGAAAACGAGCAGTACTTC. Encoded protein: CASSKTGGENEQYF.

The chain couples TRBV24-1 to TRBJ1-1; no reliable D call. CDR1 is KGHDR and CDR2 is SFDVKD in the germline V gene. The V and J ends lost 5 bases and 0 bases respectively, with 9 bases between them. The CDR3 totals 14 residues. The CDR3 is CATSVAGMNTEAFF. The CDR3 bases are TGTGCCACCAGTGTAGCGGGCATGAACACTGAAGCTTTCTTT.

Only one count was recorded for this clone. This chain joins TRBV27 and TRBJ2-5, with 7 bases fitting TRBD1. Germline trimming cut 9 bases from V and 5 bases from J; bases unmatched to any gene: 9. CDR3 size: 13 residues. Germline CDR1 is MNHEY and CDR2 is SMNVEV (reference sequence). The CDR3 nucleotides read TGTGCCAGTTCGACAGGGTCCTTGGAGACCCAGTACTTC. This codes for CASSTGSLETQYF.